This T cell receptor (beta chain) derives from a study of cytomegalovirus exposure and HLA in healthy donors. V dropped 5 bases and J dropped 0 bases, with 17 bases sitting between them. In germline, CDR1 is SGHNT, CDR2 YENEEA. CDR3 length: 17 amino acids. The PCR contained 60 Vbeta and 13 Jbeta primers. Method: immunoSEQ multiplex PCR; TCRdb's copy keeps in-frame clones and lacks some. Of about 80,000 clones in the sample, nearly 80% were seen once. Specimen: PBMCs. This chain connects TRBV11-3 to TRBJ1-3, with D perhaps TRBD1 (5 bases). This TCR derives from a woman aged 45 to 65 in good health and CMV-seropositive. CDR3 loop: CASSHITVGGSGNTIYF. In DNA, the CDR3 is TGTGCCAGCAGCCATATTACGGTCGGGGGCTCTGGAAACACCATATATTTT.